These 10 T cell receptor beta chains were sequenced from one sample in a study of kidney transplant recipient with SARS-CoV-2 infection. TCRdb recomputed calls from the reads with MiXCR, one row per CDR3 protein. The sample holds 250,000 or so distinct CDR3 sequences, around 30% seen once. Here the sequenced sample was a blood sample, taken at baseline and on day 111 from a kidney transplant recipient. The receptors were sampled from a young adult male patient who had COVID-19 and was a kidney transplant recipient. T cells may partly derive from the graft donor.

Comment on this clonotype: This may stem from a read error, because a much larger clone lies one nucleotide away. CDR3 DNA: TGTGCCAGCAGCGTACTACAGGAGAACACTGAAGCTTTCTTT. It encodes CASSVLQENTEAFF. The chain combines TRBV9 with TRBJ1-1; possibly TRBD1 for D (5 bases). Trimming left V 1 base short and J 1 base short, with 8 bases between. The germline V gene encodes CDR1 SGDLS and CDR2 YYNGEE. The CDR3 loop spans 14 amino acids.

In the case of this clonotype: A much larger clone differs from this one at a single base, so this may be a read error. The V call is TRBV5-6, the J call TRBJ1-1; D is unresolved. The CDR3 has 12 amino acids. Looked up from germline, CDR1 is SGHDT and CDR2 is YYEEEE. CDR3 bases: TGTACCAGCAGCCTTGACGTACGAGAAGCTTTCTTT. This gives the protein CTSSLDVREAFF.

Details on this clonotype: The CDR3 carries no conserved terminal phenylalanine or tryptophan, so it likely arises from a read error. This chain links TRBV9 with TRBJ2-4; unclear D gene. The J call is in doubt because the DNA end fits TRBJ2-7 better. Per germline, CDR1 SGDLS and CDR2 YYNGEE. The CDR3 is 14 amino acids. The CDR3 DNA follows: TGTGCTAGCAGCGTTTCAGAGTTGACCTACGAGCAGTACCTC. Amino acid sequence: CASSVSELTYEQYL.

The V call is TRBV11-3, the J call TRBJ1-2; D remains ambiguous. V was cut by 5 bases and J by 4 bases, with 23 bases left in between. The length of the CDR3 is 17 residues. Germline V gene data show CDR1 as SGHNT and CDR2 as YENEEA. The CDR3 region has the DNA TGTGCCAGCAGCGATCGTCACGATCTCGGAAAGACCTATGGCTACACCTTC. Its translation is CASSDRHDLGKTYGYTF. The variable domain in full, with the rest retrieved from reference TRBV11-3 and TRBJ1-2, is EAGVVQSPRYKIIEKKQPVAFWCNPISGHNTLYWYLQNLGQGPELLIRYENEEAVDDSQLPKDRFSAERLKGVDSTLKIQPAELGDSAVYLCASSDRHDLGKTYGYTFGSGTRLTVV.

This clonotype was detected ten times or more. The rearrangement links TRBV7-9 to TRBJ2-7; D gene uncertain. Germline V lookup: CDR1 SEHNR, CDR2 FQNEAQ (reference sequence). The CDR3 sequence is 14 residues long. Trimming stripped 0 bases from V and 0 bases from J, with 6 bases between. The CDR3 sequence: CASSLAANSYEQYF. The CDR3 DNA sequence: TGTGCCAGCAGCTTAGCAGCTAACTCCTACGAGCAGTACTTC.

This clonotype was recorded a few times. The V call is TRBV5-1, the J call TRBJ2-3; D gene unclear. Trimming removed 1 base at V and 0 bases at J, with 6 bases between. This CDR3 has 14 residues. The V gene's germline CDR1 is SGHRS and CDR2 YFSETQ. CDR3 nucleotide sequence: TGCGCCAGCAGCTTGACCATTAGCACAGATACGCAGTATTTT. Translated: CASSLTISTDTQYF.

Ten or more counts support this clonotype. The chain has TRBV20-1 and TRBJ2-7; TRBD1 might be the D (6 bases). Trimming cost V 6 bases and J 2 bases, with 17 bases left between them. The V gene's germline CDR1 is DFQATT and CDR2 SNEGSKA (reference sequence). The CDR3 runs 14 residues. For the CDR3, the DNA is TGCAGTGCGGGATTAAGACAGGTCCCCTACGAGCAGTACTTC. It encodes CSAGLRQVPYEQYF.

For this clonotype: This clone may be a read error of a much larger clone one base away. The chain joins TRBV6-8 to TRBJ2-2; D is possibly TRBD2 (5 bases). The CDR3 sequence is 14 residues long. Germline V lookup: CDR1 MNHGY, CDR2 SAAAGT. V was trimmed by 7 bases and J by 10 bases, leaving 19 bases between them. CDR3 in amino acids: CASKTPVGVEELFF. For the CDR3, the DNA is TGTGCCAGCAAAACGCCAGTGGGAGTGGAGGAGCTGTTTTTT.

The table lists this clonotype with many counts. The gene calls are TRBV5-6 and TRBJ1-1; D not certain. Germline CDR1 reads SGHDT; CDR2 reads YYEEEE. The CDR3 runs 11 residues. V gave up 5 bases and J gave up 0 bases, with 2 bases separating them. CDR3 nucleotide sequence: TGTGCCAGCAGTCTGAACACTGAAGCTTTCTTT. This encodes CASSLNTEAFF.

The chain joins TRBV5-4 to TRBJ2-1, with D maybe TRBD2 (5 bases). V dropped 4 bases and J dropped 0 bases, with 11 bases sitting between them. The CDR3 length is 15 residues. Germline assignment: CDR1 SGHNT and CDR2 YYREEE (reference sequence). DNA of the CDR3: TGTGCCAGCAGCGCGGACTGGGGCTCCTACAATGAGCAGTTCTTC. This gives the protein CASSADWGSYNEQFF.